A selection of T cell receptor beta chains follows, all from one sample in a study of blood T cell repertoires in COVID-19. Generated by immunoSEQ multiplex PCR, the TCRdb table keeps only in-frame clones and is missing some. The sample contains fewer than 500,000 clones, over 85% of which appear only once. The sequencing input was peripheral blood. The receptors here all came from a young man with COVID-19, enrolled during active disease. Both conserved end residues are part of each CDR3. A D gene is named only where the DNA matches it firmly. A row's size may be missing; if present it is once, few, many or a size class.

CDR3 protein: CASSIDRRGYTF
CDR3 DNA: TGTGCCAGCAGCATAGACAGGAGGGGCTACACCTTC
clone size: NA
D gene: NA
J gene: TRBJ1-2
V gene: TRBV5-5

CDR3 protein: CASSQSGQGGQPQHF
CDR3 DNA: TGTGCCAGCAGCCAATCGGGGCAGGGAGGCCAGCCCCAGCATTTT
clone size: NA
D gene: NA
J gene: TRBJ1-5
V gene: TRBV16

CDR3 protein: CASSAGAHMETQYF
CDR3 DNA: TGTGCCAGCAGCGCGGGGGCACATATGGAGACCCAGTACTTC
clone size: NA
D gene: NA
J gene: TRBJ2-5
V gene: TRBV2

CDR3 protein: CASSLTGQPYEQYF
CDR3 DNA: TGTGCCAGCAGCCTGACTGGACAGCCCTACGAGCAGTACTTC
clone size: once
D gene: NA
J gene: TRBJ2-7
V gene: TRBV5-6

CDR3 protein: CASSLYKPETQYF
CDR3 DNA: TGCGCCAGCAGCTTGTATAAGCCCGAGACCCAGTACTTC
clone size: NA
D gene: NA
J gene: TRBJ2-5
V gene: TRBV5-1

CDR3 protein: CASSQGTAGGETQYF
CDR3 DNA: TGCGCCAGCAGCCAAGGAACTGCGGGGGGAGAGACCCAGTACTTC
clone size: NA
D gene: TRBD2
J gene: TRBJ2-5
V gene: TRBV4-1

CDR3 protein: CSATSGEETQYF
CDR3 DNA: TGCAGCGCGACTAGCGGGGAAGAGACCCAGTACTTC
clone size: NA
D gene: TRBD2
J gene: TRBJ2-5
V gene: TRBV29-1

CDR3 protein: CASRAGQGADGYTF
CDR3 DNA: TGTGCCAGTAGAGCCGGACAGGGGGCCGATGGCTACACCTTC
clone size: NA
D gene: TRBD1
J gene: TRBJ1-2
V gene: TRBV19

CDR3 protein: CASSLLGQGATGELFF
CDR3 DNA: TGTGCCAGCAGCTTGTTAGGACAGGGGGCGACCGGGGAGCTGTTTTTT
clone size: NA
D gene: TRBD1
J gene: TRBJ2-2
V gene: TRBV5-4

CDR3 protein: CASSDHGRNNEQFF
CDR3 DNA: TGTGCCAGCAGCGATCACGGGAGAAACAATGAGCAGTTCTTC
clone size: once
D gene: NA
J gene: TRBJ2-1
V gene: TRBV3-1/TRBV3-2

CDR3 protein: CVSSYTSQETQYF
CDR3 DNA: TGTGTCAGCAGTTATACAAGCCAAGAGACCCAGTACTTC
clone size: NA
D gene: NA
J gene: TRBJ2-5
V gene: TRBV6-5

CDR3 protein: CSVVGAGGPTDTQYF
CDR3 DNA: TGCAGCGTTGTGGGGGCGGGAGGGCCTACAGATACGCAGTATTTT
clone size: NA
D gene: TRBD2
J gene: TRBJ2-3
V gene: TRBV29-1

CDR3 protein: CASSFGGQGTAEAFF
CDR3 DNA: TGTGCCAGCAGTTTCGGGGGGCAGGGAACAGCTGAAGCTTTCTTT
clone size: NA
D gene: NA
J gene: TRBJ1-1
V gene: TRBV28

CDR3 protein: CASRAISGNTIYF
CDR3 DNA: TGTGCCAGCAGAGCGATTAGTGGAAACACCATATATTTT
clone size: NA
D gene: NA
J gene: TRBJ1-3
V gene: TRBV2

CDR3 protein: CAWRKGFGQPQHF
CDR3 DNA: TGTGCCTGGAGGAAGGGGTTCGGTCAGCCCCAGCATTTT
clone size: NA
D gene: NA
J gene: TRBJ1-5
V gene: TRBV30

CDR3 protein: CASSVLLAGVNEQFF
CDR3 DNA: TGTGCCAGCAGCGTACTACTAGCGGGAGTCAATGAGCAGTTCTTC
clone size: NA
D gene: TRBD2
J gene: TRBJ2-1
V gene: TRBV9

CDR3 protein: CATQGDADTQYF
CDR3 DNA: TGTGCCACCCAGGGGGACGCAGATACGCAGTATTTT
clone size: NA
D gene: TRBD1
J gene: TRBJ2-3
V gene: TRBV6-5

CDR3 protein: CASSDPGEEGTYEQYF
CDR3 DNA: TGCGCCAGCAGTGACCCGGGAGAGGAGGGGACCTACGAGCAGTACTTC
clone size: NA
D gene: NA
J gene: TRBJ2-7
V gene: TRBV10-1

CDR3 protein: CASSDGWVRNQPQHF
CDR3 DNA: TGTGCCAGCAGCGACGGGTGGGTAAGGAATCAGCCCCAGCATTTT
clone size: NA
D gene: NA
J gene: TRBJ1-5
V gene: TRBV7-2

CDR3 protein: CAARNYGYTF
CDR3 DNA: TGTGCCGCCCGGAACTATGGCTACACCTTC
clone size: NA
D gene: NA
J gene: TRBJ1-2
V gene: TRBV6-5

CDR3 protein: CASSRTIIGGFNEKLFF
CDR3 DNA: TGCGCCAGCAGCCGGACTATCATTGGGGGTTTTAATGAAAAACTGTTTTTT
clone size: NA
D gene: NA
J gene: TRBJ1-4
V gene: TRBV4-1

CDR3 protein: CASSLDGTGAFNSPLHF
CDR3 DNA: TGTGCCAGCAGCTTAGATGGGACAGGGGCTTTCAATTCACCCCTCCACTTT
clone size: NA
D gene: TRBD1
J gene: TRBJ1-6
V gene: TRBV7-8

CDR3 protein: CASSFIQGSYNEQFF
CDR3 DNA: TGTGCCAGCAGCTTTATTCAGGGGTCCTACAATGAGCAGTTCTTC
clone size: NA
D gene: NA
J gene: TRBJ2-1
V gene: TRBV7-9

CDR3 protein: CSARERRAQHF
CDR3 DNA: TGCAGTGCTAGAGAGAGGAGGGCCCAGCATTTT
clone size: once
D gene: NA
J gene: TRBJ1-5
V gene: TRBV20-1

CDR3 protein: CSVRVRAYEQYF
CDR3 DNA: TGCAGCGTCCGGGTGAGGGCTTACGAGCAGTACTTC
clone size: few
D gene: NA
J gene: TRBJ2-7
V gene: TRBV29-1

CDR3 protein: CASSLGSSGSVETQYF
CDR3 DNA: TGCGCCAGCAGTCTGGGGTCTAGCGGGAGTGTCGAGACCCAGTACTTC
clone size: once
D gene: TRBD2
J gene: TRBJ2-5
V gene: TRBV5-1

CDR3 protein: CASSTGLTDNEQFF
CDR3 DNA: TGTGCCAGCAGCACAGGGTTGACCGACAATGAGCAGTTCTTC
clone size: NA
D gene: NA
J gene: TRBJ2-1
V gene: TRBV7-3

CDR3 protein: CATSDSTPLAGWKPDTQYF
CDR3 DNA: TGTGCCACCAGTGATTCCACCCCCCTGGCGGGATGGAAGCCAGATACGCAGTATTTT
clone size: NA
D gene: NA
J gene: TRBJ2-3
V gene: TRBV24-1

CDR3 protein: CASSPSSYEQYF
CDR3 DNA: TGTGCCAGCAGTCCCAGCTCCTACGAGCAGTACTTC
clone size: NA
D gene: NA
J gene: TRBJ2-7
V gene: TRBV2

CDR3 protein: CASSSWDRGNTIYF
CDR3 DNA: TGTGCCAGCTCTTCCTGGGACAGGGGAAACACCATATATTTT
clone size: once
D gene: TRBD1
J gene: TRBJ1-3
V gene: TRBV6-5

CDR3 protein: CASSLGTSASGELFF
CDR3 DNA: TGTGCCAGCAGCTTAGGGACATCCGCGAGCGGGGAGCTGTTTTTT
clone size: NA
D gene: NA
J gene: TRBJ2-2
V gene: TRBV7-7

CDR3 protein: CASSQQGNGYTF
CDR3 DNA: TGTGCCAGCAGTCAACAGGGGAATGGCTACACCTTC
clone size: NA
D gene: TRBD1
J gene: TRBJ1-2
V gene: TRBV6-6

CDR3 protein: CATSRDLGGYTF
CDR3 DNA: TGTGCCACCAGCAGAGATTTGGGCGGCTACACCTTC
clone size: NA
D gene: NA
J gene: TRBJ1-2
V gene: TRBV15

CDR3 protein: CASSVDLAEDNEQFF
CDR3 DNA: TGTGCCAGCAGCGTAGACCTAGCAGAAGACAATGAGCAGTTCTTC
clone size: NA
D gene: NA
J gene: TRBJ2-1
V gene: TRBV9

CDR3 protein: CASRKGQHNEKLFF
CDR3 DNA: TGTGCCAGTAGGAAGGGACAGCATAATGAAAAACTGTTTTTT
clone size: NA
D gene: TRBD1
J gene: TRBJ1-4
V gene: TRBV19

CDR3 protein: CASSGSYKAPNQPQHF
CDR3 DNA: TGTGCCAGCAGCGGGAGTTATAAGGCTCCCAATCAGCCCCAGCATTTT
clone size: NA
D gene: NA
J gene: TRBJ1-5
V gene: TRBV21-1

CDR3 protein: CATSDRGTGRQPQHF
CDR3 DNA: TGTGCCACCAGTGACCGCGGGACAGGCAGGCAGCCCCAGCATTTT
clone size: NA
D gene: TRBD1
J gene: TRBJ1-5
V gene: TRBV24-1

CDR3 protein: CASSSLTGGTDEQFF
CDR3 DNA: TGTGCCAGCAGTTCACTCACGGGGGGAACGGATGAGCAGTTCTTC
clone size: once
D gene: TRBD2
J gene: TRBJ2-1
V gene: TRBV6-5

CDR3 protein: CATKMTGNTGELFF
CDR3 DNA: TGTGCCACCAAGATGACAGGGAACACCGGGGAGCTGTTTTTT
clone size: NA
D gene: NA
J gene: TRBJ2-2
V gene: TRBV15

CDR3 protein: CASSLGTGGNYEQYF
CDR3 DNA: TGTGCCAGCAGCCTGGGGACGGGCGGGAACTACGAGCAGTACTTC
clone size: NA
D gene: NA
J gene: TRBJ2-7
V gene: TRBV11-2

CDR3 protein: CASSEILISNQPQHF
CDR3 DNA: TGTGCCAGCAGTGAAATCCTAATCAGCAATCAGCCCCAGCATTTT
clone size: NA
D gene: NA
J gene: TRBJ1-5
V gene: TRBV6-1

CDR3 protein: CASSYGDRVDYGYTF
CDR3 DNA: TGTGCCAGCAGTTACGGCGACAGGGTTGACTATGGCTACACCTTC
clone size: NA
D gene: TRBD1
J gene: TRBJ1-2
V gene: TRBV6-5

CDR3 protein: CAISETRDRGYGYTF
CDR3 DNA: TGTGCCATCAGTGAGACCCGGGACAGGGGGTATGGCTACACCTTC
clone size: once
D gene: TRBD1
J gene: TRBJ1-2
V gene: TRBV10-3

CDR3 protein: CASSQTSTGNTIYF
CDR3 DNA: TGTGCCAGCAGCCAGACAAGTACTGGAAACACCATATATTTT
clone size: NA
D gene: NA
J gene: TRBJ1-3
V gene: TRBV3-1/TRBV3-2

CDR3 protein: CASSSDWTLSSGANVLTF
CDR3 DNA: TGCGCCAGCAGCTCGGACTGGACTTTGAGCTCTGGGGCCAACGTCCTGACTTTC
clone size: NA
D gene: NA
J gene: TRBJ2-6
V gene: TRBV5-1

CDR3 protein: CATSDPRVTSWYGYTF
CDR3 DNA: TGTGCCACCAGTGATCCCAGGGTGACGTCTTGGTATGGCTACACCTTC
clone size: once
D gene: NA
J gene: TRBJ1-2
V gene: TRBV24-1

CDR3 protein: CAWSDRNNEQFF
CDR3 DNA: TGTGCCTGGAGTGATAGAAACAATGAGCAGTTCTTC
clone size: NA
D gene: NA
J gene: TRBJ2-1
V gene: TRBV30

CDR3 protein: CSVASDRTNYGYTF
CDR3 DNA: TGCAGCGTCGCATCCGACAGGACTAACTATGGCTACACCTTC
clone size: NA
D gene: NA
J gene: TRBJ1-2
V gene: TRBV29-1

CDR3 protein: CASSPSPGGNTEAFF
CDR3 DNA: TGTGCCAGCAGCCCATCGCCGGGAGGGAACACTGAAGCTTTCTTT
clone size: NA
D gene: NA
J gene: TRBJ1-1
V gene: TRBV7-9

CDR3 protein: CASSSDSQETQYF
CDR3 DNA: TGTGCCAGCAGCTCGGACAGCCAAGAGACCCAGTACTTC
clone size: NA
D gene: NA
J gene: TRBJ2-5
V gene: TRBV7-9

CDR3 protein: CASSTVGPSSPTSSYNSPLHF
CDR3 DNA: TGTGCCAGCAGCACGGTTGGACCCTCCTCCCCCACTAGCTCCTATAATTCACCCCTCCACTTT
clone size: NA
D gene: NA
J gene: TRBJ1-6
V gene: TRBV21-1